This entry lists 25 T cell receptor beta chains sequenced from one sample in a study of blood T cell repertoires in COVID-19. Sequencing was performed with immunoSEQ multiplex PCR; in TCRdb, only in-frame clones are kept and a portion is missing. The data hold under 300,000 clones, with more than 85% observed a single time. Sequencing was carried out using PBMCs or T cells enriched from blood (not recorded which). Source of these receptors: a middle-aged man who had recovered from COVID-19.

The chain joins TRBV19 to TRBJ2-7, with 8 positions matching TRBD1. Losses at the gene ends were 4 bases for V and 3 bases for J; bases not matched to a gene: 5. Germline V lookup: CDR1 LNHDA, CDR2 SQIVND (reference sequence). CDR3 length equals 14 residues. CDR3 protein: CASSKGTGNYEQYF. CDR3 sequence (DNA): TGTGCCAGTAGTAAAGGGACAGGAAACTACGAGCAGTACTTC.

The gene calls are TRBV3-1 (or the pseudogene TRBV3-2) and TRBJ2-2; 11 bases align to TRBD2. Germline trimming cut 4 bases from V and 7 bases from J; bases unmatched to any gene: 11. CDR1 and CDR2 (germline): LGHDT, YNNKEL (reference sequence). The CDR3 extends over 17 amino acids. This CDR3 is CASSRFSGGAVGGELFF. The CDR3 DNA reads TGTGCCAGCAGCCGTTTTAGCGGGGGGGCCGTCGGCGGGGAGCTGTTTTTT.

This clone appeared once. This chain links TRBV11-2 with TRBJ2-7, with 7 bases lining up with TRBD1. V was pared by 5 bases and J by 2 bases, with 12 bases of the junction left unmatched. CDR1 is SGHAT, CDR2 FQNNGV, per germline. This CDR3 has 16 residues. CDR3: CASSPPQGYIPYEQYF. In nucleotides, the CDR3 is TGTGCCAGCAGCCCTCCACAGGGGTACATCCCCTACGAGCAGTACTTC. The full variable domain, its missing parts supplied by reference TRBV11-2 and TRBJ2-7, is EAGVAQSPRYKIIEKRQSVAFWCNPISGHATLYWYQQILGQGPKLLIQFQNNGVVDDSQLPKDRFSAERLKGVDSTLKIQPAKLEDSAVYLCASSPPQGYIPYEQYFGPGTRLTVT.

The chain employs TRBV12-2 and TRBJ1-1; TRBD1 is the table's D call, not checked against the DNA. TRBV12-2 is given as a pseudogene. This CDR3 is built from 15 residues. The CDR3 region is CASRLEIRGYTEAFF. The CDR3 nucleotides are TGTGCAAGTCGCTTAGAGATTAGGGGTTACACTGAAGCTTTCTTT.

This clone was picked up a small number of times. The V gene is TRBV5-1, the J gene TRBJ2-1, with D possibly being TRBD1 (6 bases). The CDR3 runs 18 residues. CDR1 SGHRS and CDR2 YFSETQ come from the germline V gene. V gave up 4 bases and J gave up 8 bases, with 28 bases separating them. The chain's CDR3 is CASSKSKTGPSGVDEQFF. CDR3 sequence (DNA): TGCGCCAGCAGCAAGAGTAAAACAGGGCCCTCTGGGGTCGATGAGCAGTTCTTC.

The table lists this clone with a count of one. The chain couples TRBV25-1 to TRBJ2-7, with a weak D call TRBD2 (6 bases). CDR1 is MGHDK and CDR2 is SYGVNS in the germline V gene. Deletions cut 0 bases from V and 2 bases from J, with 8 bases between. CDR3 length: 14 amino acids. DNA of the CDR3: TGTGCCAGCAGTGAATACGGGGGACCCTACGAGCAGTACTTC. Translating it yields CASSEYGGPYEQYF.

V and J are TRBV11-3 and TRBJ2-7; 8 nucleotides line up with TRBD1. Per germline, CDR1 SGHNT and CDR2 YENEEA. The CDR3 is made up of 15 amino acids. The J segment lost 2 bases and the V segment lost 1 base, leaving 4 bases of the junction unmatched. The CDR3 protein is CASSLVGTGAYEQYF. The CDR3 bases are TGTGCCAGCAGCTTAGTAGGGACAGGTGCCTACGAGCAGTACTTC.

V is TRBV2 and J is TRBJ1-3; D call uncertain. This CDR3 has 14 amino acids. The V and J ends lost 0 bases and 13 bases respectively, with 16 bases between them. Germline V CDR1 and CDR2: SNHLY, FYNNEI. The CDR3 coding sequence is TGTGCCAGCAGTGAAGCGCTCTTACGGGAGAATATATATTTT. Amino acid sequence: CASSEALLRENIYF.

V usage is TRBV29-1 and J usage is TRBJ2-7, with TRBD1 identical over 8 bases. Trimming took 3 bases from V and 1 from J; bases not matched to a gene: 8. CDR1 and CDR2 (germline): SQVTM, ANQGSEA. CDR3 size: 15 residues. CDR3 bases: TGCAGCGTTGATGTGGACAGGGTGGGATCCTACGAGCAGTACTTC. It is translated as CSVDVDRVGSYEQYF.

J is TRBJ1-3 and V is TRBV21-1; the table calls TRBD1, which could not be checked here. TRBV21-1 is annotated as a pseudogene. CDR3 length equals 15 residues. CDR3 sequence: CASSKWTGAGNTIYF. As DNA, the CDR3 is TGTGCCAGCAGCAAGTGGACAGGGGCTGGAAACACCATATATTTT.

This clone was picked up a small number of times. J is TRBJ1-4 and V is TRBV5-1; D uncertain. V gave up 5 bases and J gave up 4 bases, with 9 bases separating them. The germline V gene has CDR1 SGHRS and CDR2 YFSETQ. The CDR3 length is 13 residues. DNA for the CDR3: TGCGCCAGCAGTGAGTCCTTTAATGAAAAACTGTTTTTT. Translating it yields CASSESFNEKLFF.

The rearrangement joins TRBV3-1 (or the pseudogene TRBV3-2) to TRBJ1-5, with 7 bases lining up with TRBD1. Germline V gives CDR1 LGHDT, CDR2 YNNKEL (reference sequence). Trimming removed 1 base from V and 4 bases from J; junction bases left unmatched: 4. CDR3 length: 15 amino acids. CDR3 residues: CASSQGLQGNQPQHF. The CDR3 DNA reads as TGTGCCAGCAGCCAAGGACTACAGGGGAATCAGCCCCAGCATTTT.

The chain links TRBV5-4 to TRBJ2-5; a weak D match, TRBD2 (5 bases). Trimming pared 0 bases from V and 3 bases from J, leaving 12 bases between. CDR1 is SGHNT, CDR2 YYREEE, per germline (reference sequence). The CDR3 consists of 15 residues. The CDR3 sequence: CASSLVPGIEETQYF. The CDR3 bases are TGTGCCAGCAGCTTGGTGCCGGGGATCGAAGAGACCCAGTACTTC.

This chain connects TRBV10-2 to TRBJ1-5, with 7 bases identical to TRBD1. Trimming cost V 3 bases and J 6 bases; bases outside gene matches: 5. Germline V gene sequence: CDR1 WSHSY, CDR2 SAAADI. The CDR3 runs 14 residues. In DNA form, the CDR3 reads TGCGCCAGCAGTGATCTCAGGGGGGCTCAGCCCCAGCATTTT. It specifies CASSDLRGAQPQHF.

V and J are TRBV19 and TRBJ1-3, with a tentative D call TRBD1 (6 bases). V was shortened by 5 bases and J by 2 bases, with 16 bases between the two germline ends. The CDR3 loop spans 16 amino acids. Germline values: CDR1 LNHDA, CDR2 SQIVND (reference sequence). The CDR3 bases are TGTGCCAGTAGTGGCCGGACAGCGCACACTGGAAACACCATATATTTT. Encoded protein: CASSGRTAHTGNTIYF.

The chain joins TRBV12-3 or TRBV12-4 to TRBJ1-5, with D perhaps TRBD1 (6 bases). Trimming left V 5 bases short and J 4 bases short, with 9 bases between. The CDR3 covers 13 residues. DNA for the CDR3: TGTGCCAGCAGTCTACAGGGAAATCAGCCCCAGCATTTT. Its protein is CASSLQGNQPQHF.

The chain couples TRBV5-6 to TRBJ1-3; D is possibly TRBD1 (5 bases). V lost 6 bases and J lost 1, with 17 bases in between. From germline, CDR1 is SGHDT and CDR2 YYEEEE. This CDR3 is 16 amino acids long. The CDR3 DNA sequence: TGTGCCAGCACCCCGCGGGGGAGGGATTCTGGAAACACCATATATTTT. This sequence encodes CASTPRGRDSGNTIYF. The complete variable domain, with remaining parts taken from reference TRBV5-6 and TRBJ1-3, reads DAGVTQSPTHLIKTRGQQVTLRCSPKSGHDTVSWYQQALGQGPQFIFQYYEEEERQRGNFPDRFSGHQFPNYSSELNVNALLLGDSALYLCASTPRGRDSGNTIYFGEGSWLTVV.

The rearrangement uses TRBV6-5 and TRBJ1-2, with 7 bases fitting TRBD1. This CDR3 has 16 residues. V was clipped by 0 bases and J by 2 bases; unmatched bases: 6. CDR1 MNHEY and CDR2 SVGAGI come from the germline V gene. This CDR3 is CASSYSGTARNYGYTF. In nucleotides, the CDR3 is TGTGCCAGCAGTTACTCCGGGACAGCTAGAAACTATGGCTACACCTTC.

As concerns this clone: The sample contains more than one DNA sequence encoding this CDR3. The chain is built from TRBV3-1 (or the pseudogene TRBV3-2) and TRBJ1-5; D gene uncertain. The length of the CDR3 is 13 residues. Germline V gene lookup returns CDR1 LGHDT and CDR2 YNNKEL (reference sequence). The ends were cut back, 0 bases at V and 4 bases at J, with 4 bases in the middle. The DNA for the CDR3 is TGTGCCAGCAGCCAAGACGGGAATCAGCCCCAGCATTTT. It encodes CASSQDGNQPQHF.

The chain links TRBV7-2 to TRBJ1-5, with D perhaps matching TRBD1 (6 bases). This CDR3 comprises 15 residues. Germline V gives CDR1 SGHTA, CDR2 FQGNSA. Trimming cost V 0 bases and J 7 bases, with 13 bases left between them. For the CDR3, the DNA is TGTGCCAGCAGCTTAGCGGGGGGGGCGGCCCAGCCCCAGCATTTT. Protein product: CASSLAGGAAQPQHF.

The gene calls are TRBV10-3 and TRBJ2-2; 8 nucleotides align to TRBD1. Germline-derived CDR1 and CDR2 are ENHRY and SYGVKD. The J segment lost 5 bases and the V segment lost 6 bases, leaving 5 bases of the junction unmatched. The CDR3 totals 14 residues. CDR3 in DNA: TGTGCCATCAGACAGGACAGGGCGACCGGGGAGCTGTTTTTT. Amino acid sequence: CAIRQDRATGELFF.

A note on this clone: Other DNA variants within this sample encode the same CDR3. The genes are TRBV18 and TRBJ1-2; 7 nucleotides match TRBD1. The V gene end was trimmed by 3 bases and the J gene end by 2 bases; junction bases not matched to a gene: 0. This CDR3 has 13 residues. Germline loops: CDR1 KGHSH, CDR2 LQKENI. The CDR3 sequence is CASSPGQNYGYTF. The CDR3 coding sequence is TGTGCCAGCTCACCGGGACAGAACTATGGCTACACCTTC.

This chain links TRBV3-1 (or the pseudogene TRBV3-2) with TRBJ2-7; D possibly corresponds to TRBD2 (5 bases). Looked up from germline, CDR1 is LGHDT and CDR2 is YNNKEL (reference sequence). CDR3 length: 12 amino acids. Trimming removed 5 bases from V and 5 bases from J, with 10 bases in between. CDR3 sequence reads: CASSILVHEQYF. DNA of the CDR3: TGTGCCAGCAGCATACTAGTCCACGAGCAGTACTTC.

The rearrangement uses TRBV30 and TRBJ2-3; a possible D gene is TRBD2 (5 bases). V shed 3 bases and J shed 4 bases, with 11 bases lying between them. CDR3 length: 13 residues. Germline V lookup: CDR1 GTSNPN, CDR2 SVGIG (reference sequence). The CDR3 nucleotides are TGTGCCTGGAGCGAGGGTTCCCCAGATACGCAGTATTTT. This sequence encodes CAWSEGSPDTQYF.

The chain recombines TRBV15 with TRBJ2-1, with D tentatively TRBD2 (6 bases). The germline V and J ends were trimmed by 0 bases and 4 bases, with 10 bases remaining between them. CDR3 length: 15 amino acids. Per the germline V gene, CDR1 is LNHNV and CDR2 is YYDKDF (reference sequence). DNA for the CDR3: TGTGCCACCAGCAGAGATTCGGAGGGGTACAATGAGCAGTTCTTC. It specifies CATSRDSEGYNEQFF.